This T cell receptor (beta chain) was sequenced in a study of blood T cells in healthy people across ages. Primers used in a second PCR of about 6 to 11 cycles were a sample-barcoded 5' primer and a J-beta primer mix. Via MiXCR, TCRdb re-called the 5' RACE reads, giving one row per CDR3 protein. The data contain approximately 810,000 distinct CDR3 sequences, more than 25% of them seen just once; the ten biggest clones take up roughly 17%. The ends were cut back, 1 base at V and 6 bases at J, with 7 bases in the middle. CDR1 is DFQATT, CDR2 SNEGSKA, per germline (reference sequence). The CDR3 consists of 12 residues.

Sequencing was performed on blood. The gene calls are TRBV20-1 and TRBJ2-4; no clear D. This TCR was sampled from a woman of 80 years or more in good health. The DNA for the CDR3 is TGCAGTGCTAGAGGTTCTGGAAACATTCAGTACTTC. As protein: CSARGSGNIQYF.